One and the same sample provided the 25 T cell receptor beta chains below, sequenced in a study of T cells in Graves' hyperthyroidism and ophthalmopathy. It was RNA transcripts that yielded the amplified TCR beta CDR3 regions. The HTBI primer set served for first-round RT-PCR of the TCR CDR3. TCRdb independently ran MiXCR on the multiplex PCR reads; one entry per CDR3 protein. The sample has about 350,000 distinct CDR3 sequences, roughly 13% seen once. Sample: blood. Source of these receptors: a woman aged 25 to 39 with Graves' hyperthyroidism.

This clonotype showed up many times. The chain joins TRBV20-1 to TRBJ2-7, with 11 bases aligning to TRBD2. Germline V CDR1 and CDR2: DFQATT, SNEGSKA (reference sequence). The CDR3 has 13 amino acids. With 6 bases clipped from V and 3 bases from J, the junction kept 4 bases outside the gene matches. The CDR3 protein is CSATGTSGYEQYF. In DNA form, the CDR3 reads TGCAGTGCGACGGGGACTAGCGGCTACGAGCAGTACTTC.

This clonotype was detected many times. The rearrangement links TRBV15 to TRBJ2-1; D remains ambiguous. Germline loops: CDR1 LNHNV, CDR2 YYDKDF (reference sequence). The CDR3 has 14 amino acids. The germline V and J ends were trimmed by 3 bases and 6 bases, with 12 bases remaining between them. The CDR3 sequence is CATSRSGNLNEQFF. CDR3 sequence (DNA): TGTGCCACCAGCAGGTCGGGTAACCTCAATGAGCAGTTCTTC.

This chain uses TRBV20-1 with TRBJ2-2; 8 positions match TRBD2. This CDR3 is 15 amino acids long. Germline CDR1 and CDR2: DFQATT and SNEGSKA (reference sequence). Germline trimming cut 3 bases from V and 6 bases from J; bases unmatched to any gene: 9. CDR3 nucleotides: TGCAGTGCTAGTCCCACAGCGGGAGTTGCCGGGGAGCTGTTTTTT. Translated, it gives CSASPTAGVAGELFF.

This clonotype was counted between two and nine times. The chain joins TRBV10-1 to TRBJ2-7; the match to TRBD1 covers 10 bases. Trimming cost V 5 bases and J 5 bases; bases outside gene matches: 12. Per the germline V gene, CDR1 is WNHNN and CDR2 is SYGVQD (reference sequence). CDR3 length: 16 amino acids. Here the CDR3 DNA reads TGCGCCAGCAGTAAGAAAACCGGGACAGGGGTTGACGAGCAGTACTTC. This translates into CASSKKTGTGVDEQYF.

This rearrangement joins TRBV9 to TRBJ2-3; D could derive from TRBD1 or TRBD2 (5 bases each). The CDR3 is 13 amino acids. Germline-derived CDR1 and CDR2 are SGDLS and YYNGEE. The V gene lost 3 bases and the J gene lost 4 bases, with 9 bases spanning the gap. The CDR3 bases are TGTGCCAGCAGCGGGGACGGTTCAGATACGCAGTATTTT. It yields the protein CASSGDGSDTQYF.

This clonotype was counted only a few times. The genes are TRBV7-9 and TRBJ2-5; unclear D gene. Between the trimmed V and J ends, which lost 2 bases and 5 bases, there was a span of 6 bases. Looked up from germline, CDR1 is SEHNR and CDR2 is FQNEAQ (reference sequence). The CDR3 totals 12 residues. DNA for the CDR3: TGTGCCAGCAGCTTAATGAGTGAGACCCAGTACTTC. Residues: CASSLMSETQYF. Full variable domain (outside the CDR3, taken from reference TRBV7-9 and TRBJ2-5): DTGVSQNPRHKITKRGQNVTFRCDPISEHNRLYWYRQTLGQGPEFLTYFQNEAQLEKSRLLSDRFSAERPKGSFSTLEIQRTEQGDSAMYLCASSLMSETQYFGPGTRLLVL.

This clonotype was observed many times. The chain joins TRBV7-9 to TRBJ1-4, with a tentative D call TRBD1 (5 bases). This CDR3 comprises 15 residues. Germline CDR1 and CDR2: SEHNR and FQNEAQ (reference sequence). V dropped 5 bases and J dropped 8 bases, with 18 bases sitting between them. The DNA for the CDR3 is TGTGCCAGCAGCCGGGACGGATTTGGCTCGGAAAAACTGTTTTTT. Amino acids: CASSRDGFGSEKLFF.

The gene calls are TRBV3-1 and TRBJ2-7; 10 bases map to TRBD2. CDR3 length equals 19 residues. Trimming took 4 bases from V and 2 from J; bases not matched to a gene: 17. Germline V lookup: CDR1 LGHDT, CDR2 YNNKEL (reference sequence). The CDR3 loop is CASSPGAGGRFIYPYEQYF. The CDR3 DNA follows: TGTGCCAGCAGCCCAGGAGCGGGAGGGAGGTTTATCTATCCCTACGAGCAGTACTTC.

The chain combines TRBV28 with TRBJ2-1; 12 nucleotides agree with TRBD2. V was clipped by 6 bases and J by 7 bases; unmatched bases: 7. Germline-derived CDR1 and CDR2 are MDHEN and SYDVKM. The CDR3 totals 15 residues. CDR3 protein: CASRPTSGRGNEQFF. The CDR3 DNA is TGTGCCAGCAGACCGACTAGCGGGAGAGGTAATGAGCAGTTCTTC.

The CDR3 here is CATSDALKAGYEQFF. The CDR3 bases are TGTGCCACCAGTGACGCATTAAAGGCGGGCTATGAGCAGTTCTTC. The rearrangement links TRBV24-1 to TRBJ2-1, with D maybe TRBD2 (5 bases). Germline values: CDR1 KGHDR, CDR2 SFDVKD. This CDR3 has 15 residues. V lost 4 bases to trimming and J lost 8 bases, with 17 bases between them.

There are a few counts of this clonotype. The J gene is TRBJ1-5, the V gene TRBV19; the match to TRBD1 covers 10 bases. This CDR3 comprises 14 residues. The germline V gene encodes CDR1 LNHDA and CDR2 SQIVND (reference sequence). Unmatched junction bases numbered 3, after V lost 5 bases and J lost 5 bases. DNA for the CDR3: TGTGCCAGTAGTGACAGGGGGCTATATCAGCCCCAGCATTTT. Encoded protein: CASSDRGLYQPQHF.

V usage is TRBV4-2 and J usage is TRBJ2-2; TRBD1 agrees at 10 bases. This CDR3 comprises 15 residues. Germline CDR1 is LGHNA and CDR2 is YNFKEQ. J lost 4 bases, V lost 1 base, and 0 bases had no gene match. The CDR3 DNA reads as TGTGCCAGCAGCCAAGGACAGGGGGCCACCGGGGAGCTGTTTTTT. It translates to CASSQGQGATGELFF.

At least ten counts were recorded for this clonotype. The chain joins TRBV12-3 or TRBV12-4 to TRBJ2-2; D remains ambiguous. The V end was cut by 11 bases, the J end by 13 bases, with 8 bases between. This CDR3 contains 8 residues. The CDR3 is CALRGLFF. CDR3 coding DNA: TGTGCCCTAAGAGGGCTGTTTTTT.

The chain joins TRBV19 to TRBJ2-4; 8 bases agree with TRBD1. This CDR3 contains 16 residues. With 3 bases clipped from V and 4 bases from J, the junction kept 8 bases outside the gene matches. The V gene's germline CDR1 is LNHDA and CDR2 SQIVND (reference sequence). The CDR3 DNA reads as TGTGCCAGTAGTATTGGGGCAGGGGGCGTGAAAAACATTCAGTACTTC. Translation: CASSIGAGGVKNIQYF. The complete variable domain, with remaining parts taken from reference TRBV19 and TRBJ2-4, reads DGGITQSPKYLFRKEGQNVTLSCEQNLNHDAMYWYRQDPGQGLRLIYYSQIVNDFQKGDIAEGYSVSREKKESFPLTVTSAQKNPTAFYLCASSIGAGGVKNIQYFGAGTRLSVL.

A word on this clonotype: Just one base apart from a much larger clone, this may be a read error. The J gene is TRBJ2-7, the V gene TRBV20-1; 9 bases match TRBD2. From germline, CDR1 is DFQATT and CDR2 SNEGSKA (reference sequence). The CDR3 spans 17 residues. The J segment lost 3 bases and the V segment lost 5 bases, leaving 17 bases of the junction unmatched. CDR3 coding DNA: TGCAGTGCTGCCCCCCAAGGACTAGCGAGAGGGGGCTACGAGCAGTACTTC. Its protein product is CSAAPQGLARGGYEQYF.

For this clonotype: One end of the junction varies from germline; a read error may be responsible. The chain has TRBV7-8 and TRBJ2-7; 9 positions agree with TRBD2. Germline CDR1 and CDR2: SGHVS and FQNEAQ. There are 15 residues in the CDR3. The CDR3 sequence is CAGSSNAGGFYEQYF. CDR3 sequence (DNA): TGTGCCGGCAGCTCTAATGCGGGGGGGTTCTACGAGCAGTACTTC.

This clonotype was found a few times. V usage is TRBV28 and J usage is TRBJ1-2, with D perhaps TRBD1 (5 bases). The germline V gene encodes CDR1 MDHEN and CDR2 SYDVKM. The CDR3 runs to 19 residues. V dropped 1 base and J dropped 4 bases, with 25 bases sitting between them. The CDR3 DNA is TGTGCCAGCAGTTTATCTGTAACTCGAGGGGCCCCCACCGGCTATGGCTACACCTTC. Encoded protein: CASSLSVTRGAPTGYGYTF.

This clonotype appeared a few times. The junction departs from germline at one end; a sequencing error may be responsible. J is TRBJ1-4 and V is TRBV19; 7 bases align to TRBD1. This CDR3 has 16 residues. Germline CDR1 and CDR2: LNHDA and SQIVND (reference sequence). DNA for the CDR3: TGTGCTAGTAGACGGGGACAGCTGACTATTCGTGAAAAACTGTTTTTT. It encodes CASRRGQLTIREKLFF.

This clonotype was seen ten or more times. The rearrangement links TRBV7-2 to TRBJ1-5, with a tentative D call TRBD1 (6 bases). Germline loops: CDR1 SGHTA, CDR2 FQGNSA. V lost 5 bases and J lost 5, with 16 bases in between. CDR3 size: 15 residues. The DNA of the CDR3 is TGTGCCAGCAGCCTAGGGCAGGGGTCGTATCAGCCCCAGCATTTT. Protein sequence: CASSLGQGSYQPQHF.

This clonotype was seen more than once but under ten times. This chain joins TRBV6-2 or TRBV6-3 and TRBJ2-1; D call uncertain. The CDR3 is 13 residues long. Germline assignment: CDR1 MNHEY and CDR2 SVGEGT. V was cut by 7 bases and J by 1 base, with 8 bases left in between. The CDR3 sequence is CASTLRSYNEQFF. The CDR3 nucleotides read TGTGCCAGCACCCTGAGGTCCTACAATGAGCAGTTCTTC.

The table lists this clonotype with many counts. The gene calls are TRBV6-6 and TRBJ1-2; 7 bases map to TRBD1. The CDR3 loop spans 13 amino acids. CDR1 and CDR2 (germline): MNHNY, SVGAGI (reference sequence). The V and J ends lost 2 bases and 8 bases, in that order; junction bases with no gene match: 5. CDR3 DNA: TGTGCCAGCAGTTACCGGCAGGGACAGGGCTACACCTTC. Translating gives CASSYRQGQGYTF.

This clonotype was seen at least ten times. This chain connects TRBV7-3 to TRBJ2-1, with D perhaps TRBD1 or TRBD2 (5 bases each). The V end was cut by 4 bases, the J end by 5 bases, with 15 bases between. This CDR3 has 15 amino acids. Germline CDR1 is SGHTA and CDR2 is FQGTGA. CDR3 region: CASSSAGTTDNEQFF. CDR3 DNA: TGTGCCAGCAGCTCCGCCGGGACCACTGACAATGAGCAGTTCTTC.

This clonotype was observed many times. The rearrangement links TRBV7-8 to TRBJ1-5, with D hard to call. Trimming shortened V by 5 bases and J by 3 bases, and 20 bases separated the two germline ends. There are 17 residues in the CDR3. The V gene's germline CDR1 is SGHVS and CDR2 FQNEAQ. As DNA, the CDR3 is TGTGCCAGCAGCAACCCAAGAATGGGTTCCAACAATCAGCCCCAGCATTTT. Its translation: CASSNPRMGSNNQPQHF.

The chain is built from TRBV7-2 and TRBJ2-3; 12 bases line up with TRBD2. The CDR3 loop spans 16 amino acids. With 5 bases clipped from V and 7 bases from J, the junction kept 10 bases outside the gene matches. Germline V lookup: CDR1 SGHTA, CDR2 FQGNSA. In nucleotides, the CDR3 is TGTGCCAGCAGCCATTGGACTAGCGGGATTAATCATACGCAGTATTTT. This gives the protein CASSHWTSGINHTQYF.

This clonotype occurred many times. V is TRBV2 and J is TRBJ2-7; 10 bases are shared with TRBD1. This CDR3 has 14 amino acids. Trimming took 7 bases from V and 4 from J; bases not matched to a gene: 7. In germline, CDR1 is SNHLY, CDR2 FYNNEI. The CDR3 sequence: CASTLGDRGYEQYF. The DNA of the CDR3 is TGTGCCAGCACCTTAGGGGACAGGGGTTACGAGCAGTACTTC.